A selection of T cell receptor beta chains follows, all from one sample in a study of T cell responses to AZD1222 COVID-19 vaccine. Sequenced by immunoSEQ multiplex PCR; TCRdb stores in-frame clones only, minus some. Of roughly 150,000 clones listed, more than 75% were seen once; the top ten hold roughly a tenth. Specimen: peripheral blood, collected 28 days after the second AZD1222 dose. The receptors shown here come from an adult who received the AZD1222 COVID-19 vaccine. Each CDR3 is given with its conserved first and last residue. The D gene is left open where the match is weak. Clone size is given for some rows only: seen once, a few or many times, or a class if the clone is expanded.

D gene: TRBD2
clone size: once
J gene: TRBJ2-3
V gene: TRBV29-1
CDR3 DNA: TGCCGCGTTGCGGGGGGGCTAGCGGGGGGAGACACAGATACGCAGTATTTT
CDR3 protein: CRVAGGLAGGDTDTQYF

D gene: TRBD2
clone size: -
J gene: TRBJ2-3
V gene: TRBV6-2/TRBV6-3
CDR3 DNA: TGTGCCAGCAGTTACTCGCTTAGCGGGAGGGCCGACACAGATACGCAGTATTTT
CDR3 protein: CASSYSLSGRADTDTQYF

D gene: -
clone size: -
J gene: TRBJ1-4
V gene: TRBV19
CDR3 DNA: TGTGCCAGTAGGGGGTCTGGACAGCCTTCTAATGAAAAACTGTTTTTT
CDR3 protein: CASRGSGQPSNEKLFF

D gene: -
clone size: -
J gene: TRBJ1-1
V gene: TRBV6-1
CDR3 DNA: TGTGCCAGCAGCGAAGACTCGAGGACGAACACTGAAGCTTTCTTT
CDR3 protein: CASSEDSRTNTEAFF

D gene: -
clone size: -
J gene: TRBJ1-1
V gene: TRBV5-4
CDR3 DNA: TGTGCCAGTCAACCCTCGGGGGGGGTGGTGAACACTGAAGCTTTCTTT
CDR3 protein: CASQPSGGVVNTEAFF

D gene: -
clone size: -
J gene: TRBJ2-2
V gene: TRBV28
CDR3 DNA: TGTGCCAGCAAGGGAGGGGGCACCGGGGAGCTGTTTTTT
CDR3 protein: CASKGGGTGELFF

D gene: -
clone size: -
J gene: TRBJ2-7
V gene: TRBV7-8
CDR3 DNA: TGTGCCAGCAGCCGTGAATATTACGAGCAGTACTTC
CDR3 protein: CASSREYYEQYF

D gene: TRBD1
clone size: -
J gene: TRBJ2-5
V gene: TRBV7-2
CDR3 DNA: TGTGCCAGCAGCCCCGCCATGACAGGGGGTGGGACCCAGTACTTC
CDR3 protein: CASSPAMTGGGTQYF

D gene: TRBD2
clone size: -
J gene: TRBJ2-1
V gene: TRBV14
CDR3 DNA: TGTGCCAGCAGCCAACCGGGACTAGCGGGGTACAATGAGCAGTTCTTC
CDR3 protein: CASSQPGLAGYNEQFF

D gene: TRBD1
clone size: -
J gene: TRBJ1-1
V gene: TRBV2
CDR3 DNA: TGTGCCAGCAGGGGACAGGGGGCTGAAGCTTTCTTT
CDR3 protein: CASRGQGAEAFF

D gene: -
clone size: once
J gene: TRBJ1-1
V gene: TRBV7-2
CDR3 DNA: TGTGCCAGCTCCTGGGGGGGTACGAAGGGGAACACTGAAGCTTTCTTT
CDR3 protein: CASSWGGTKGNTEAFF

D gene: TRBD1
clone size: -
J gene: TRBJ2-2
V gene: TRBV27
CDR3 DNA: TGTGCCAGCAGTTTATCCGGGACAGGGGGAACCGGGGAGCTGTTTTTT
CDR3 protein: CASSLSGTGGTGELFF

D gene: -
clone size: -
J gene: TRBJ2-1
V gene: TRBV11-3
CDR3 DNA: TGTGCCAGCAGCTTAGGGGGAGAGCAGTTCTTC
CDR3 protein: CASSLGGEQFF

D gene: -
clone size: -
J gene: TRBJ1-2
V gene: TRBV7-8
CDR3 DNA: TGTGCCAGCAGCTCCACGGCGGTCCGGGACTATGGCTACACCTTC
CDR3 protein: CASSSTAVRDYGYTF

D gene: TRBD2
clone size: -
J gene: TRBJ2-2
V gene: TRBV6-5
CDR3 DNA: TGTGCCAGCAGTTACAGCAGCGGGAGTGGCGGGGAGCTGTTTTTT
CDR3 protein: CASSYSSGSGGELFF

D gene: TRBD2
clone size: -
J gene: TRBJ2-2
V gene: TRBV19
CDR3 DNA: TGTGCCAGTAGAAAACTAGCGGGAGGAGCGAACACCGGGGAGCTGTTTTTT
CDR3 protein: CASRKLAGGANTGELFF

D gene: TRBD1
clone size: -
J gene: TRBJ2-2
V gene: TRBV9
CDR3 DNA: TGTGCCAGCAACAGGGGGAACACCGGGGAGCTGTTTTTT
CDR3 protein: CASNRGNTGELFF

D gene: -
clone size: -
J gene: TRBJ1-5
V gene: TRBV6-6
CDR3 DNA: TGTGCCAGCAGTTCCTCACCTGATACCACCCAGCATTTT
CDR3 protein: CASSSSPDTTQHF

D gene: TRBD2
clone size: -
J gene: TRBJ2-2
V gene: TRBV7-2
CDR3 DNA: TGTGCCAGCAGCTTAACTAGCGGGAGATCGGTAGGGGAGCTGTTTTTT
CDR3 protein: CASSLTSGRSVGELFF

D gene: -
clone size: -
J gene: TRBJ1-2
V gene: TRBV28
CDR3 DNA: TGTGCCAGCAGTACGCTCTCCCGCCCGTACACCTTC
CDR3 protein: CASSTLSRPYTF

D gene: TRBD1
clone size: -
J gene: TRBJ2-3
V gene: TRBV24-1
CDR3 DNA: TGTGCCACCAGTGATCCTGGACAGGCCCAAGGCGATACGCAGTATTTT
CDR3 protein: CATSDPGQAQGDTQYF

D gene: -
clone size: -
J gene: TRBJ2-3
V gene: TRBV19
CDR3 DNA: TGTGCCAGTAGTCTCGGGAGATTGGATACGCAGTATTTT
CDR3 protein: CASSLGRLDTQYF

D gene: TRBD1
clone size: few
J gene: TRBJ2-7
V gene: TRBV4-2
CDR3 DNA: TGTGCCAGCAGCCAGACGCAGGGGGCACGGGGGGAGCAGTACTTC
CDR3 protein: CASSQTQGARGEQYF

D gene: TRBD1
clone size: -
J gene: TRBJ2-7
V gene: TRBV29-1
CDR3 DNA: TGCAGCGTTGACCAGGGGGCGAAGCAGTACTTC
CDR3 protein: CSVDQGAKQYF

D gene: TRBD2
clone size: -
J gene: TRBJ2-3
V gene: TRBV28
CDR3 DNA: TGTGCCAGTCGCGGGGGGGTACGAGGTGACACAGATACGCAGTATTTT
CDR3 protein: CASRGGVRGDTDTQYF

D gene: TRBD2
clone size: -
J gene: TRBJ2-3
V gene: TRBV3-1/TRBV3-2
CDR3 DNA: TGTGCCAGCAGTCTCGCGGGACTAGCGGGAGGTAAAGATACGCAGTATTTT
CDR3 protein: CASSLAGLAGGKDTQYF